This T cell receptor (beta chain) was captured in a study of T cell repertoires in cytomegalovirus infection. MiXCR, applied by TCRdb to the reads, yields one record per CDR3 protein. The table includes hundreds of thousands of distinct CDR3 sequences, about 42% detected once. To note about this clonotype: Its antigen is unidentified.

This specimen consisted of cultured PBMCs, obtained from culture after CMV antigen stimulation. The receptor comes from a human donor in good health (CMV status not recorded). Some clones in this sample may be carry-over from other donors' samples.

The CDR3 coding sequence is TGTGCCAGCAGCTTAGCTGTACAGGACTATGGCTACACCTTC. It codes for CASSLAVQDYGYTF. V usage is TRBV7-9 and J usage is TRBJ1-2; D perhaps matches TRBD1 (5 bases). The germline V gene encodes CDR1 SEHNR and CDR2 FQNEAQ (reference sequence). The CDR3 has 14 residues. V was cut by 0 bases and J by 3 bases, with 8 bases left in between.